These 19 T cell receptor beta chains came from one sample sequenced in a study of T cells in Graves' hyperthyroidism and ophthalmopathy. Amplification yielded TCR beta CDR3 regions, with RNA transcripts as the source. RT-PCR in the first round (using the HTBI primer set) targeted the TCR CDR3. One entry per CDR3 protein, called by TCRdb with MiXCR from the multiplex PCR reads. The data show 550,000 to 700,000 distinct CDR3 sequences, with around 42% seen just once and 15% to 20% held by the top ten. Material for sequencing was peripheral blood or thyroid tissue (not recorded which). All receptors derive from an adult woman with Graves' disease, either hyperthyroidism or ophthalmopathy (not recorded which).

The chain employs TRBV9 and TRBJ2-6; TRBD1 might be the D (5 bases). The CDR3 length is 16 residues. V shed 4 bases and J shed 2 bases, with 13 bases lying between them. Germline values: CDR1 SGDLS, CDR2 YYNGEE. This CDR3 reads CASSPQTVTGANVLTF. The CDR3 region has the DNA TGTGCCAGCAGCCCCCAGACAGTCACTGGGGCCAACGTCCTGACTTTC.

This clonotype was observed many times. The gene calls are TRBV20-1 and TRBJ1-3, with no clear D. CDR3 length equals 13 residues. Germline values: CDR1 DFQATT, CDR2 SNEGSKA (reference sequence). V lost 0 bases and J 11 bases, leaving 14 bases between the germline ends. In DNA, the CDR3 is TGCAGTGCTAGAGATAGACAAAATAGCGCCATATATTTT. Translating gives CSARDRQNSAIYF.

The chain combines TRBV7-9 with TRBJ2-7; 9 bases fit TRBD1. The trim removed 6 bases at V and 3 bases at J, leaving 24 bases unmatched. The germline V gene encodes CDR1 SEHNR and CDR2 FQNEAQ (reference sequence). CDR3 length: 20 amino acids. The CDR3 DNA reads as TGTGCCAGCAGTGGTGGCAAGCGGGACAGGGTTGAAACTCGGATCTACGAGCAGTACTTC. This encodes CASSGGKRDRVETRIYEQYF.

CDR3 coding DNA: TGTGCCAGCAGTGACCCGCGGACAGGGGGGGACACCATATATTTT. It yields the protein CASSDPRTGGDTIYF. The genes are TRBV25-1 and TRBJ1-3, with 10 positions matching TRBD1. Germline assignment: CDR1 MGHDK and CDR2 SYGVNS. The CDR3 totals 15 residues. J was trimmed by 8 bases and V by 3 bases; bases with no gene match: 7.

The chain is built from TRBV6-5 and TRBJ1-2; no definite D call. This CDR3 spans 12 amino acids. Looked up from germline, CDR1 is MNHEY and CDR2 is SVGAGI. The V and J ends lost 5 bases and 12 bases respectively, with 16 bases between them. CDR3 in amino acids: CASSPRDSGNTF. The CDR3 DNA is TGTGCCAGCAGTCCCAGAGACTCTGGAAACACCTTC.

This clonotype has ten or more counts. The chain is built from TRBV2 and TRBJ2-7; 10 bases fit TRBD2. CDR1 and CDR2 (germline): SNHLY, FYNNEI. The CDR3 sequence is 15 residues long. J was trimmed by 2 bases and V by 6 bases; bases with no gene match: 7. The CDR3 protein is CASRRLAGDPYEQYF. CDR3 in DNA: TGTGCCAGCAGGAGGCTAGCGGGGGACCCCTACGAGCAGTACTTC.

About this clonotype itself: A much larger clone is a single base away; this may be a read error. This sequence joins TRBV7-8 and TRBJ2-7; 7 nucleotides match TRBD2. The CDR3 is made up of 16 amino acids. CDR1 and CDR2 from the germline V gene are SGHVS and FQNEAQ. The chain's CDR3 is CASSSIFLRGSYGQYF. CDR3 nucleotide sequence: TGTGCCAGCAGCTCTATTTTTCTGCGGGGGAGCTACGGGCAGTACTTC.

The DNA of the CDR3 is TGCAGCGGAACTCCGGGCCAGATGCATGCTTTCTTT. It encodes CSGTPGQMHAFF. This sequence joins TRBV29-1 and TRBJ1-1; D gene uncertain. Trimming stripped 7 bases from V and 11 bases from J, with 20 bases between. The CDR3 consists of 12 residues. The germline V gene has CDR1 SQVTM and CDR2 ANQGSEA.

Notes on this clonotype: Possible read error: a much larger clone is one base away. The V call is TRBV19, the J call TRBJ2-7; D is perhaps TRBD2 (5 bases). The CDR3 is made up of 15 amino acids. In germline, CDR1 is LNHDA, CDR2 SQIVND (reference sequence). The CDR3 region is CASGPSTGINYEQCF. The CDR3 region has the DNA TGTGCCAGTGGTCCTTCGACCGGGATAAACTACGAGCAGTGCTTC.

The chain has TRBV10-1 and TRBJ1-5, with no clear D. The germline CDR1 and CDR2 sequences are WNHNN and SYGVQD (reference sequence). CDR3 length: 14 amino acids. V dropped 4 bases and J dropped 14 bases, with 21 bases sitting between them. DNA for the CDR3: TGCGCCAGCAGTGCCGGACTAGCGGGTTACAATGAGCATTTT. Translation: CASSAGLAGYNEHF.

The chain links TRBV9 to TRBJ2-7; D not resolved. The V gene's germline CDR1 is SGDLS and CDR2 YYNGEE. Trimming took 3 bases from V and 2 from J, leaving 12 bases between them. The CDR3 has 14 amino acids. DNA for the CDR3: TGTGCCAGCAGCGGCTCCGACCGAACCTACGAGCAGTACTTC. Encoded protein: CASSGSDRTYEQYF.

In the case of this clonotype: This CDR3 fails to terminate in the conserved phenylalanine or tryptophan, so it likely reflects a read error. It is unclear where the CDR3 begins or ends on the DNA, so no DNA is shown, and the CDR3 is as TCRdb lists it. This chain uses TRBV7-8 with TRBJ2-6. Germline CDR1 is SGHVS and CDR2 is FQNEAQ. The CDR3 is made up of 8 amino acids, end residues included. CDR3 loop: CASSLTPV.

The V call is TRBV15, the J call TRBJ1-5; D gene uncertain. The CDR3 contains 16 residues. The V end was cut by 0 bases, the J end by 4 bases, with 13 bases between. CDR1 LNHNV and CDR2 YYDKDF come from the germline V gene (reference sequence). The CDR3: CATSRDLGSDNQPQHF. The DNA of the CDR3 is TGTGCCACCAGCAGAGATCTCGGCAGTGATAATCAGCCCCAGCATTTT.

The chain uses TRBV7-2 and TRBJ1-2; D gene uncertain. Germline CDR1 and CDR2: SGHTA and FQGNSA. The CDR3 runs 13 residues. V was cut by 5 bases and J by 6 bases, with 13 bases left in between. The CDR3 loop reads CASSPYTGDGYTF. CDR3 nucleotides: TGTGCCAGCAGCCCTTACACCGGGGATGGCTACACCTTC. The full variable domain, its missing parts supplied by reference TRBV7-2 and TRBJ1-2, is GAGVSQSPSNKVTEKGKDVELRCDPISGHTALYWYRQSLGQGLEFLIYFQGNSAPDKSGLPSDRFSAERTGGSVSTLTIQRTQQEDSAVYLCASSPYTGDGYTFGSGTRLTVV.

The chain links TRBV12-3 or TRBV12-4 to TRBJ1-4; no definite D call. Between the trimmed V and J ends, which lost 5 bases and 4 bases, there was a span of 8 bases. The CDR3 covers 13 residues. CDR3 in amino acids: CASSRRNNEKLFF. CDR3 in DNA: TGTGCCAGCAGTCGCCGGAATAATGAAAAACTGTTTTTT.

The chain is built from TRBV2 and TRBJ1-1; tentative D call: TRBD1 (5 bases). V lost 8 bases and J lost 1, with 14 bases in between. This CDR3 has 14 amino acids. Germline lookup yields CDR1 SNHLY and CDR2 FYNNEI. The DNA of the CDR3 is TGTGCCAGCGTTGCCCGGGGCAGGAACACTGAAGCTTTCTTT. Protein sequence: CASVARGRNTEAFF.

This sequence joins TRBV20-1 and TRBJ2-3; no clear D gene. The germline V gene has CDR1 DFQATT and CDR2 SNEGSKA (reference sequence). CDR3 length: 15 residues. Trimming left V 3 bases short and J 1 base short, with 14 bases between. This CDR3 reads CSARPLGSGTDTQYF. The CDR3 coding sequence is TGCAGTGCTAGGCCCCTTGGGTCGGGCACAGATACGCAGTATTTT.

The chain carries TRBV7-8 and TRBJ1-1; D gene uncertain. Germline CDR1 and CDR2: SGHVS and FQNEAQ. CDR3 length equals 15 residues. V shed 5 bases and J shed 1 base, with 14 bases lying between them. The CDR3 loop reads CASSPLGEQNTEAFF. CDR3 sequence (DNA): TGTGCCAGCAGCCCTCTCGGAGAACAGAACACTGAAGCTTTCTTT.

This clonotype was counted ten times or more. V and J are TRBV10-3 and TRBJ2-7, with 11 bases fitting TRBD2. The CDR3 sequence is 14 residues long. After removal of 5 bases from V and 4 bases from J, the junction contained 4 bases not matched to a gene. Germline CDR1 reads ENHRY; CDR2 reads SYGVKD. The CDR3: CAISRLAGRYEQYF. Written as DNA, the CDR3 is TGTGCCATCAGTAGACTAGCGGGACGGTACGAGCAGTACTTC.